This entry lists 14 T cell receptor beta chains sequenced from one sample in a study of PD-L1 blockade in urothelial cancer. Time point: pretreatment peripheral blood. Measured with immunoSEQ multiplex PCR; TCRdb has only the in-frame clones, and not every one. This table holds around 35,000 clones, roughly 84% found once. Here the sequenced sample was PBMCs, taken around atezolizumab (anti-PD-L1) treatment. These TCRs come from a man aged 55 to 70 with urothelial cancer.

The chain recombines TRBV19 with TRBJ2-5; the D gene is possibly TRBD2 (6 bases). Trimming pared 7 bases from V and 5 bases from J, leaving 17 bases between. The CDR3 extends over 14 amino acids. The germline gives CDR1 LNHDA, CDR2 SQIVND (reference sequence). The CDR3 bases are TGTGCCAGTACCGAGGGAGGCCCCTGGGAGACCCAGTACTTC. Encoded protein: CASTEGGPWETQYF.

This clone is a singleton in its sample. Other DNA variants within this sample encode the same CDR3. The chain joins TRBV4-2 to TRBJ2-4, with 8 positions matching TRBD2. V was clipped by 2 bases and J by 0 bases; unmatched bases: 9. This CDR3 is built from 18 residues. Germline loops: CDR1 LGHNA, CDR2 YNFKEQ. The CDR3 DNA sequence: TGTGCCAGCAGCCAACCGCGGGGGGCGCGGGGAGCCAAAAACATTCAGTACTTC. Translated, it gives CASSQPRGARGAKNIQYF.

The V call is TRBV30, the J call TRBJ1-2; the match to TRBD1 covers 8 bases. The trim removed 4 bases at V and 6 bases at J, leaving 10 bases unmatched. This CDR3 contains 14 residues. Germline V gene sequence: CDR1 GTSNPN, CDR2 SVGIG (reference sequence). The CDR3 region has the DNA TGTGCCTGGACCACCTCACGGACAGGGAATGGCTACACCTTC. This sequence encodes CAWTTSRTGNGYTF.

V gene TRBV7-2 combines with J gene TRBJ2-3; D is perhaps TRBD1 (6 bases). The CDR3 is 12 residues long. The germline V gene encodes CDR1 SGHTA and CDR2 FQGNSA. Deletions cut 4 bases from V and 5 bases from J, with 7 bases between. The chain's CDR3 is CASSSQGDTQYF. Here the CDR3 DNA reads TGTGCCAGCAGCTCACAGGGAGATACGCAGTATTTT.

J is TRBJ2-5 and V is TRBV2, with 8 bases matching TRBD1. V lost 7 bases and J lost 5; bases outside the gene matches: 9. Germline lookup yields CDR1 SNHLY and CDR2 FYNNEI. This CDR3 is built from 14 residues. As DNA, the CDR3 is TGTGCCAGCACCCCCGACAGGGGATACGAGACCCAGTACTTC. Protein product: CASTPDRGYETQYF.

V gene TRBV27 combines with J gene TRBJ1-2; D perhaps matches TRBD1 (6 bases). The germline V gene encodes CDR1 MNHEY and CDR2 SMNVEV (reference sequence). The CDR3 is 14 residues long. The germline V and J ends were trimmed by 5 bases and 4 bases, with 14 bases remaining between them. The CDR3 DNA reads TGTGCCAGCAGTCCCCAGGGGCCCAGCTATGGCTACACCTTC. This encodes CASSPQGPSYGYTF.

V usage is TRBV10-3 and J usage is TRBJ2-7; possible D gene TRBD2, 5 bases. The CDR3 has 14 residues. Trimming stripped 4 bases from V and 0 bases from J, with 10 bases between. The V gene's germline CDR1 is ENHRY and CDR2 SYGVKD. CDR3 in DNA: TGTGCCATCAGTGTCTCGGGGAGCTCCTACGAGCAGTACTTC. It encodes CAISVSGSSYEQYF.

This clone is medium-sized. This chain connects TRBV11-2 to TRBJ1-1; 10 bases align to TRBD1. Germline CDR1 and CDR2: SGHAT and FQNNGV. CDR3 length: 14 residues. V shed 4 bases, J shed 6 bases, and the junction held 5 bases outside the gene matches. As DNA, the CDR3 is TGTGCCAGCAGCTCCTTGACAGGGGGCTCTGAAGCTTTCTTT. It specifies CASSSLTGGSEAFF.

This sequence joins TRBV4-3 and TRBJ2-7; 7 bases are shared with TRBD2. Trimming removed 0 bases from V and 5 bases from J; junction bases left unmatched: 16. The CDR3 is 18 amino acids. Germline V gives CDR1 LGHNA, CDR2 YSLEER. CDR3 DNA sequence: TGCGCCAGCAGCCAAGATATAGGAATAGCGGGTTTCGGCGACGAGCAGTACTTC. This translates into CASSQDIGIAGFGDEQYF.

This sequence joins TRBV13 and TRBJ2-3, with D possibly matching TRBD2 (9 bases). The CDR3 is 18 amino acids. Trimming cost V 6 bases and J 4 bases, with 26 bases left between them. CDR1 PRHDT and CDR2 FYEKMQ come from the germline V gene (reference sequence). The CDR3 nucleotides read TGTGCCAGCAGTCGGACAGGGAGATTAGCGGGAGTGCCAGATACGCAGTATTTT. It encodes CASSRTGRLAGVPDTQYF.

The rearrangement uses TRBV6-4 and TRBJ2-1, with a weak D call TRBD2 (6 bases). This CDR3 contains 17 residues. Germline V gives CDR1 MRHNA, CDR2 SNTAGT. Trimming cost V 2 bases and J 8 bases, with 22 bases left between them. The chain's CDR3 is CASSDPLRRLERDEQFF. In DNA form, the CDR3 reads TGTGCCAGCAGTGACCCCCTCCGGCGACTAGAAAGGGATGAGCAGTTCTTC.

This chain joins TRBV14 and TRBJ2-2, with D possibly being TRBD1 (5 bases). The CDR3 contains 17 residues. Looked up from germline, CDR1 is SGHDN and CDR2 is FVKESK. Deletions cut 2 bases from V and 7 bases from J, with 20 bases between. The CDR3 loop is CASSQYNGPGQHGELFF. The CDR3, as DNA: TGTGCCAGCAGCCAATACAACGGGCCAGGGCAACACGGGGAGCTGTTTTTT.

This chain links TRBV5-1 with TRBJ2-5, with 8 bases matching TRBD2. The V and J ends lost 0 bases and 2 bases, in that order; junction bases with no gene match: 18. This CDR3 contains 20 residues. CDR1 and CDR2 from the germline V gene are SGHRS and YFSETQ. The chain's CDR3 is CASSLAILAGDSFRQETQYF. Written as DNA, the CDR3 is TGCGCCAGCAGCTTGGCTATCCTAGCGGGCGACTCCTTCCGTCAAGAGACCCAGTACTTC.

This chain uses TRBV18 with TRBJ2-5, with 10 positions matching TRBD1. The ends lost 3 bases at V and 5 bases at J; junction bases unmatched: 6. The length of the CDR3 is 15 residues. Germline V gives CDR1 KGHSH, CDR2 LQKENI. The CDR3 loop is CASSPGTGAEETQYF. DNA for the CDR3: TGTGCCAGCTCACCCGGGACAGGGGCCGAGGAGACCCAGTACTTC.